The rows below give T cell receptor beta chains drawn from one sample of a study of blood T cells in healthy people across ages. TCRdb processed the 5' RACE reads anew with MiXCR; each CDR3 protein has one entry. The sample yields 750,000 or so distinct CDR3 sequences, roughly 25% seen once. The sample was also reused in another study, on T cells of mothers and their children.

Input material: blood. The receptors come from a boy younger than 18 in good health. CDR3s include the opening cysteine and the closing phenylalanine or tryptophan. The D gene is left open where the match is weak. Where a row states a size, it is once, few, many or the class of an expanded clone; other rows omit it.

TRBD1 TRBJ1-4 TRBV19 NA CASSAPGQGKEKLFF TGTGCCAGTAGTGCACCGGGACAGGGGAAAGAAAAACTGTTTTTT
TRBD1 TRBJ2-7 TRBV27 NA CASSPDRGSYSEQYF TGTGCCAGCAGTCCGGACAGGGGAAGTTATTCCGAGCAGTACTTC
NA TRBJ2-1 TRBV11-2 NA CASSLVVGANYNKQFF TGTGCCAGCAGCTTAGTGGTGGGGGCCAATTACAATAAGCAGTTCTTC
NA TRBJ2-1 TRBV10-3 few CAISEGDSPGDEQFF TGTGCCATCAGTGAGGGCGACTCCCCGGGGGATGAGCAGTTCTTC
NA TRBJ2-5 TRBV2 NA CARGGTAKETQYF TGTGCCAGAGGAGGGACAGCTAAAGAGACCCAGTACTTC
TRBD2 TRBJ2-5 TRBV6-5 few CASSWGGGTQETQYF TGTGCCAGCAGTTGGGGCGGGGGAACCCAAGAGACCCAGTACTTC
TRBD2 TRBJ2-5 TRBV7-3 few CASSLTGGSETQYF TGTGCCAGCAGCTTAACGGGGGGGTCTGAGACCCAGTACTTC
TRBD2 TRBJ2-5 TRBV20-1 few CSAPVAGGETQYF TGCAGTGCTCCGGTAGCGGGAGGAGAGACCCAGTACTTC
NA TRBJ2-5 TRBV3-1 NA CASSPLGWGETQYF TGTGCCAGCAGCCCATTAGGGTGGGGGGAGACCCAGTACTTC
TRBD2 TRBJ2-3 TRBV7-2 few CASRAGTSPDTQYF TGTGCCAGCAGGGCGGGGACTAGTCCAGATACGCAGTATTTT
TRBD1 TRBJ1-2 TRBV12-3/TRBV12-4 few CASRETGFDGYTF TGTGCCAGCAGGGAGACAGGGTTTGACGGCTACACCTTC
NA TRBJ2-3 TRBV28 NA CASSLVEGEGTDTQYF TGTGCCAGCAGCCTAGTTGAAGGCGAGGGCACAGATACGCAGTATTTT
TRBD1 TRBJ1-2 TRBV24-1 NA CATSDTSGTGTSYTF TGTGCCACCAGTGATACTTCCGGGACAGGGACAAGCTACACCTTC
NA TRBJ2-5 TRBV2 NA CASSETGHQETQYF TGTGCCAGCAGTGAAACGGGACACCAAGAGACCCAGTACTTC
NA TRBJ2-3 TRBV5-1 few CASSKGPPPTQYF TGCGCCAGCAGCAAGGGACCCCCCCCTACGCAGTATTTT
NA TRBJ2-7 TRBV15 few CATSRDPGPYEQYF TGTGCCACCAGCAGAGATCCGGGCCCCTACGAGCAGTACTTC
NA TRBJ1-2 TRBV7-2 many CASSLGTGASGYTF TGTGCCAGTAGCTTAGGAACGGGGGCTTCTGGCTACACCTTC
TRBD2 TRBJ2-3 TRBV20-1 NA CSARSTSGSRGPQETQYF TGCAGTGCTAGATCGACTAGCGGGAGCAGGGGCCCACAAGAGACCCAGTACTTT
NA TRBJ2-1 TRBV27 NA CASSGGGLSESGEQFF TGTGCCAGCAGTGGAGGGGGACTCTCAGAGAGCGGTGAGCAGTTCTTC
TRBD2 TRBJ2-3 TRBV20-1 NA CSVGTSGRRTDTQYF TGCAGTGTAGGGACTAGCGGGAGGCGCACAGATACGCAGTATTTT
NA TRBJ1-1 TRBV19 NA CASSIYRGKTEAFF TGTGCCAGTAGTATATATCGGGGTAAGACTGAAGCTTTCTTT
NA TRBJ1-4 TRBV5-5 NA CASSWRDNLGEKLFF TGTGCCAGCAGCTGGCGGGACAACTTGGGTGAAAAACTGTTTTTT
NA TRBJ2-1 TRBV20-1 few CSAPRSYNEQFF TGCAGTGCTCCACGGAGCTACAATGAGCAGTTCTTC
NA TRBJ2-1 TRBV2 few CASSTSGYNEQFF TGTGCCAGCAGTACCAGCGGCTACAATGAGCAGTTCTTC
NA TRBJ2-7 TRBV7-9 NA CASSLAGQTAYEQYF TGTGCCAGCAGCTTAGCTGGACAGACCGCCTACGAGCAGTACTTC
NA TRBJ2-4 TRBV3-1 NA CASSQGTGLEYF TGTGCCAGCAGCCAGGGAACAGGGCTCGAGTACTTC
NA TRBJ1-2 TRBV12-3/TRBV12-4 NA CASRVGGEGYTF TGTGCCAGCAGGGTGGGGGGGGAAGGCTACACCTTC
TRBD2 TRBJ2-7 TRBV5-1 few CASSLGSSGISEQYF TGCGCCAGCAGCTTGGGGAGTAGCGGGATTTCCGAGCAGTACTTC
NA TRBJ2-7 TRBV20-1 few CSAPGRGLGFYEQYF TGCAGTGCCCCTGGTCGGGGGTTAGGGTTCTACGAGCAGTACTTC
NA TRBJ2-3 TRBV7-2 NA CASSFDRDTQYF TGTGCCAGCAGCTTCGACCGAGATACGCAGTATTTT
NA TRBJ2-7 TRBV5-1 few CASSTSTTQIKPTYEQYF TGCGCCAGCTCAACCTCGACTACACAAATAAAGCCTACCTACGAGCAGTACTTC
TRBD2 TRBJ2-1 TRBV5-6 few CASRRLAGEVYNEQFF TGTGCCAGCAGGCGACTAGCGGGAGAGGTCTACAATGAGCAGTTCTTC
TRBD1 TRBJ1-6 TRBV20-1 few CSATGQGAHNSPLHF TGCAGTGCTACCGGACAGGGGGCGCATAATTCACCCCTCCACTTT
TRBD2 TRBJ2-1 TRBV2 NA CATIRVGGVDEQFF TGTGCCACCATAAGGGTGGGGGGGGTCGATGAGCAGTTCTTC
NA TRBJ1-2 TRBV6-5 NA CASSYSTAYGYTF TGTGCCAGCAGTTACTCGACAGCCTATGGCTACACCTTC
NA TRBJ2-1 TRBV2 few CASSMAGSGINEQFF TGTGCCAGCAGTATGGCAGGTAGCGGAATCAATGAGCAGTTCTTC
NA TRBJ2-5 TRBV7-9 NA CASSLSNIETQYF TGTGCCAGCAGCCTTAGCAATATAGAGACCCAGTACTTC